A selection of T cell receptor beta chains follows, all from one sample in a study of PD-L1 blockade in urothelial cancer. Clones were sequenced by immunoSEQ multiplex PCR, and TCRdb holds only the in-frame ones, with some missing. The table has tens of thousands of clones, 84% seen once; the top ten hold about a tenth. Source: PBMCs, taken around atezolizumab (anti-PD-L1) treatment. These receptors all stem from a woman aged 70-85 years with urothelial cancer. Each CDR3 is given with its conserved first and last residue.

V,CDR3
TRBV11-3,CALRRGRGETQYF
TRBV4-1,CASSQGMTSGERKTQYF
TRBV7-8,CASSLKSPMAGGVGTGELFF
TRBV30,CALERQGHEQYF
TRBV6-6,CASRRSGTSVYNEQFF
TRBV19,CASSTRQRGANVLTF
TRBV28,CASSPQQGAGEKLFF
TRBV19,CASQGAHYNEQFF
TRBV4-2,CASSQGASYNEQFF
TRBV18,CASSPGEGNYGYTF